What follows describes a single T cell receptor beta chain. The treatment: oral pan-JAK inhibitor, 5-10 mg twice daily. Alopecia areata patients had lesional scalp punch biopsies and peripheral blood taken from them. This entry is derived from a study of CD8+ T cells in alopecia areata. Study-wide context: Tofacitinib administration to treated patients was oral, at 5 to 10 mg twice daily. Patients in the study were on tofacitinib for 6 to 18 months, then off it for 6 months.

The sequencing template was cDNA reverse transcribed from extracted RNA. Method: immunoSEQ multiplex PCR; TCRdb's copy keeps in-frame clones and lacks some. The repertoire includes approximately 120,000 clones, roughly 57% of them detected once, and more than 5% sits in the top ten. Trimming stripped 7 bases from V and 4 bases from J, with 11 bases between. There are 13 residues in the CDR3. Germline V CDR1 and CDR2: SNHLY, FYNNEI. The J gene is TRBJ2-1, the V gene TRBV2; a weak D match, TRBD2 (6 bases). The material was CD4+ T cells sorted from blood, obtained at week 4, from a patient treated with tofacitinib. The receptor was isolated from a human donor with alopecia areata. In DNA form, the CDR3 reads TGTGCCAGCATGGGGGACTTATACAATGAGCAGTTCTTC. Translated, it gives CASMGDLYNEQFF.